These 25 T cell receptor beta chains were sequenced from one sample in a study of OX40 agonist ivuxolimab in advanced cancers. Profiled with immunoSEQ multiplex PCR; TCRdb holds only in-frame clones, not every one. The table lists some 57,000 clones, approximately 89% of them singletons, with 1.1% in the top ten. Here the sequenced sample was CD4+ or CD8+ T cells sorted from blood, taken in a trial of the OX40 agonist ivuxolimab. These receptors came from an adult with an advanced solid tumor such as melanoma, head and neck, liver or kidney cancer.

The V gene is TRBV15, the J gene TRBJ1-5; 7 positions match TRBD1. This CDR3 has 15 amino acids. V was clipped by 3 bases and J by 3 bases; unmatched bases: 5. The V gene's germline CDR1 is LNHNV and CDR2 YYDKDF (reference sequence). The CDR3 sequence: CATSRTTGPNQPQHF. The CDR3, as DNA: TGTGCCACCAGCAGGACGACAGGGCCCAATCAGCCCCAGCATTTT.

J is TRBJ2-7 and V is TRBV7-2, with 12 nucleotides matching TRBD2. The CDR3 is 15 residues long. Germline V gene lookup returns CDR1 SGHTA and CDR2 FQGNSA. Trimming removed 4 bases from V and 6 bases from J; junction bases left unmatched: 7. The CDR3 DNA reads TGTGCCAGCAGCTCCTCCGCTAGCGGGAGGGGCGAGCAGTACTTC. Encoded protein: CASSSSASGRGEQYF.

This clone was observed a few times. V usage is TRBV19 and J usage is TRBJ1-3, with D perhaps matching TRBD1 (6 bases). CDR1 is LNHDA, CDR2 SQIVND, per germline (reference sequence). Between the trimmed V and J ends, which lost 7 bases and 7 bases, there was a span of 17 bases. The CDR3 contains 14 residues. CDR3: CASTAGQGSNTIYF. The CDR3 DNA sequence: TGTGCCAGTACCGCCGGGCAGGGGAGTAACACCATATATTTT. Drawing the rest from reference TRBV19 and TRBJ1-3, the complete variable domain is DGGITQSPKYLFRKEGQNVTLSCEQNLNHDAMYWYRQDPGQGLRLIYYSQIVNDFQKGDIAEGYSVSREKKESFPLTVTSAQKNPTAFYLCASTAGQGSNTIYFGEGSWLTVV.

This clone was detected only once. The rearrangement uses TRBV28 and TRBJ2-1; tentative D call: TRBD1 (6 bases). The CDR3 has 14 amino acids. Germline lookup yields CDR1 MDHEN and CDR2 SYDVKM. V lost 5 bases and J lost 4, with 12 bases in between. The CDR3 loop reads CASSPPGQYNEQFF. The CDR3 DNA reads as TGTGCCAGCAGTCCTCCGGGACAATACAATGAGCAGTTCTTC.

The chain carries TRBV6-5 and TRBJ2-1; 13 bases match TRBD2. V lost 2 bases and J lost 5; bases outside the gene matches: 3. CDR1 MNHEY and CDR2 SVGAGI come from the germline V gene. This CDR3 is 16 amino acids long. CDR3 residues: CASSYAGLAGNNEQFF. The CDR3 nucleotides read TGTGCCAGCAGTTACGCGGGACTAGCGGGAAACAATGAGCAGTTCTTC.

This chain joins TRBV4-3 and TRBJ2-2; D is undetermined. Germline V gene data show CDR1 as LGHNA and CDR2 as YSLEER. The CDR3 sequence is 16 residues long. The V and J ends lost 0 bases and 0 bases respectively, with 8 bases between them. Here the CDR3 reads CASSQDSAANTGELFF. CDR3 nucleotide sequence: TGCGCCAGCAGCCAAGATTCAGCCGCGAACACCGGGGAGCTGTTTTTT.

This clone was found once. The sample has other DNA sequences that encode this CDR3 too. CDR3 sequence: CASSKGGRSYEQYF. CDR3 bases: TGTGCCAGCAGTAAGGGAGGTCGCTCCTACGAGCAGTACTTC. The chain uses TRBV27 and TRBJ2-7; D is possibly TRBD2 (6 bases). The germline V gene encodes CDR1 MNHEY and CDR2 SMNVEV (reference sequence). The CDR3 is 14 residues long. V was shortened by 5 bases and J by 0 bases, with 11 bases between the two germline ends.

The V call is TRBV7-8, the J call TRBJ2-2, with D tentatively TRBD1 (5 bases). The CDR3 has 16 amino acids. In germline, CDR1 is SGHVS, CDR2 FQNEAQ. Trimming pared 1 base from V and 5 bases from J, leaving 14 bases between. CDR3 bases: TGTGCCAGCAGCTTAGTCTACTCCCCAGGGACCGGGGAGCTGTTTTTT. Its protein is CASSLVYSPGTGELFF.

V usage is TRBV28 and J usage is TRBJ2-5; 7 nucleotides line up with TRBD1. Trimming at V came to 6 bases and at J to 5 bases, leaving 9 bases not matched to a gene. From germline, CDR1 is MDHEN and CDR2 SYDVKM. This CDR3 is 14 amino acids long. The CDR3 protein is CASRSSRQGETQYF. CDR3 coding DNA: TGTGCCAGCAGAAGTAGCCGACAGGGTGAGACCCAGTACTTC.

The chain is built from TRBV18 and TRBJ2-1, with 11 bases that match TRBD2. Per the germline V gene, CDR1 is KGHSH and CDR2 is LQKENI. This CDR3 has 17 amino acids. The V gene end was trimmed by 5 bases and the J gene end by 1 base; junction bases not matched to a gene: 7. The CDR3 protein is CASSERTSGSSYNEQFF. CDR3 DNA: TGTGCCAGCTCAGAACGAACTAGCGGGAGTTCCTACAATGAGCAGTTCTTC.

The chain is built from TRBV5-5 and TRBJ1-1; D is perhaps TRBD1 (5 bases). Germline values: CDR1 SGHKS, CDR2 YYEKEE (reference sequence). The CDR3 extends over 14 amino acids. Trimming cost V 2 bases and J 3 bases, with 11 bases left between them. The CDR3 DNA follows: TGTGCCAGCAGCTTAACCCAGGGAGACACTGAAGCTTTCTTT. It codes for CASSLTQGDTEAFF.

V and J are TRBV15 and TRBJ1-5; D remains unclear. CDR3 length: 14 residues. The germline V gene encodes CDR1 LNHNV and CDR2 YYDKDF (reference sequence). V was clipped by 3 bases and J by 1 base, with 7 bases between them. CDR3 nucleotides: TGTGCCACCAGCAGGGGGAGGAGCAATCAGCCCCAGCATTTT. This gives the protein CATSRGRSNQPQHF.

The CDR3 loop is CASSPSGGVTDTQYF. CDR3 nucleotides: TGTGCCAGCAGTCCCTCAGGGGGGGTCACAGATACGCAGTATTTT. This sequence joins TRBV6-1 and TRBJ2-3; D tentatively reads TRBD1 or TRBD2 (7 bases each). V dropped 5 bases and J dropped 2 bases, with 14 bases sitting between them. The CDR3 length is 15 residues. Germline V gene data show CDR1 as MNHNS and CDR2 as SASEGT.

CDR3 residues: CASSPSVRQGYEQYF. The CDR3, as DNA: TGTGCCAGTAGTCCCTCCGTCCGACAGGGCTACGAGCAGTACTTC. The genes are TRBV19 and TRBJ2-7; TRBD1 aligns across 7 bases. Germline CDR1 is LNHDA and CDR2 is SQIVND (reference sequence). V shed 5 bases, J shed 3 bases, and the junction held 10 bases outside the gene matches. The CDR3 spans 15 residues.

The V gene is TRBV7-9, the J gene TRBJ1-3, with D possibly matching TRBD1 (5 bases). Germline V lookup: CDR1 SEHNR, CDR2 FQNEAQ (reference sequence). The CDR3 spans 16 residues. V was cut by 5 bases and J by 5 bases, with 19 bases left in between. CDR3 sequence reads: CASSLDSWGARNTIYF. CDR3 coding DNA: TGTGCCAGCAGCCTCGACAGCTGGGGAGCACGAAACACCATATATTTT.

This clone is medium-sized. The V call is TRBV19, the J call TRBJ2-2; a weak D match, TRBD1 (5 bases). Trimming removed 3 bases from V and 3 bases from J, with 8 bases in between. CDR3 length: 14 amino acids. From germline, CDR1 is LNHDA and CDR2 SQIVND (reference sequence). Written as DNA, the CDR3 is TGTGCCAGTAGTATCTCGACAGACACCGGGGAGCTGTTTTTT. Its translation is CASSISTDTGELFF. Full variable domain (rest looked up from reference TRBV19 and TRBJ2-2): DGGITQSPKYLFRKEGQNVTLSCEQNLNHDAMYWYRQDPGQGLRLIYYSQIVNDFQKGDIAEGYSVSREKKESFPLTVTSAQKNPTAFYLCASSISTDTGELFFGEGSRLTVL.

This clone was observed once. V usage is TRBV10-3 and J usage is TRBJ2-3, with D possibly being TRBD1 (6 bases). From germline, CDR1 is ENHRY and CDR2 SYGVKD. Trimming pared 0 bases from V and 2 bases from J, leaving 18 bases between. The CDR3 runs to 18 residues. CDR3 protein: CAISESRDNIPFTDTQYF. The CDR3 nucleotides are TGTGCCATCAGTGAGTCGAGGGACAACATACCTTTCACAGATACGCAGTATTTT.

The V and J genes are TRBV7-2 and TRBJ2-5; D ambiguous. Germline V gives CDR1 SGHTA, CDR2 FQGNSA. Deletions cut 5 bases from V and 4 bases from J, with 17 bases between. The CDR3 is made up of 15 amino acids. The CDR3 is CASSPLPAAPETQYF. In nucleotides, the CDR3 is TGTGCCAGCAGCCCTCTCCCGGCAGCCCCAGAGACCCAGTACTTC.

In nucleotides, the CDR3 is TGTGCCAGTAGTATGACCGGCCAGGGGGTGACAGATACGCAGTATTTT. It translates to CASSMTGQGVTDTQYF. V gene TRBV19 combines with J gene TRBJ2-3; 7 bases fit TRBD1. The CDR3 extends over 16 amino acids. J was trimmed by 3 bases and V by 3 bases; bases with no gene match: 9. In germline, CDR1 is LNHDA, CDR2 SQIVND (reference sequence).

The chain recombines TRBV5-4 with TRBJ2-2, with a weak D call TRBD1 (6 bases). The CDR3 contains 16 residues. The V gene's germline CDR1 is SGHNT and CDR2 YYREEE (reference sequence). The V gene lost 4 bases and the J gene lost 4 bases, with 17 bases spanning the gap. CDR3: CASSPRGQGITGELFF. CDR3 nucleotides: TGTGCCAGCAGCCCGAGGGGACAAGGGATCACCGGGGAGCTGTTTTTT. Variable domain in full (rest from reference TRBV5-4 and TRBJ2-2): ETGVTQSPTHLIKTRGQQVTLRCSSQSGHNTVSWYQQALGQGPQFIFQYYREEENGRGNFPPRFSGLQFPNYSSELNVNALELDDSALYLCASSPRGQGITGELFFGEGSRLTVL.

The CDR3 DNA reads TGCAGCGTTGCACTAGCGGGACTGGTACAAGAGACCCAGTACTTC. This encodes CSVALAGLVQETQYF. The chain uses TRBV29-1 and TRBJ2-5, with 10 bases lining up with TRBD2. Germline V gives CDR1 SQVTM, CDR2 ANQGSEA. The CDR3 is 15 residues long. V lost 4 bases, J lost 2 bases, and 7 bases stayed unmatched.

This clone was recorded once. The V and J genes are TRBV6-6 and TRBJ2-5; tentatively, D is TRBD1 (5 bases). Trimming removed 0 bases at V and 7 bases at J, with 12 bases between. Per germline, CDR1 MNHNY and CDR2 SVGAGI (reference sequence). This CDR3 contains 14 residues. CDR3 DNA: TGTGCCAGCAGTTACTCAGGAAGTCAGGGGACCCAGTACTTC. Translating it yields CASSYSGSQGTQYF.

This clone was observed a handful of times. The rearrangement uses TRBV9 and TRBJ2-1; D is unresolved. The germline CDR1 and CDR2 sequences are SGDLS and YYNGEE. The CDR3 totals 14 residues. V lost 4 bases and J lost 9, with 17 bases in between. CDR3 nucleotide sequence: TGTGCCAGCAGCACGGCGGAGTGGGCAGGTGAGCAGTTCTTC. Its translation: CASSTAEWAGEQFF.

The rearrangement links TRBV19 to TRBJ1-2; 12 bases are a match to TRBD1. Germline V gene sequence: CDR1 LNHDA, CDR2 SQIVND (reference sequence). The V segment lost 5 bases and the J segment 3 bases; nucleotides outside the gene matches: 4. This CDR3 contains 15 residues. CDR3 in amino acids: CASSVGQGAYYGYTF. CDR3 DNA: TGTGCCAGTAGTGTGGGACAGGGGGCGTACTATGGCTACACCTTC.

The chain employs TRBV6-4 and TRBJ1-1; no clear D gene. The CDR3 has 13 residues. The germline V gene has CDR1 MRHNA and CDR2 SNTAGT. The V end was cut by 2 bases, the J end by 5 bases, with 9 bases between. CDR3 sequence: CASSDALGTEAFF. CDR3 in DNA: TGTGCCAGCAGTGACGCTTTGGGGACTGAAGCTTTCTTT.